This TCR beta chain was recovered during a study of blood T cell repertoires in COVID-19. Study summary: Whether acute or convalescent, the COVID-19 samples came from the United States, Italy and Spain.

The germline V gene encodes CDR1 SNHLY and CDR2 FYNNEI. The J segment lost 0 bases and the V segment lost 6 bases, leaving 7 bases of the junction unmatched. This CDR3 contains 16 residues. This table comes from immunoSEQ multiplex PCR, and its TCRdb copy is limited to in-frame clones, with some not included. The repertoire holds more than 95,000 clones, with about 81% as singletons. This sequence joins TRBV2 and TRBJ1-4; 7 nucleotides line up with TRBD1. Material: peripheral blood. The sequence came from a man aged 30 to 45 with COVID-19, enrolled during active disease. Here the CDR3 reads CASSPTGPTTNEKLFF. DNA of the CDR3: TGTGCCAGCAGCCCGACAGGGCCCACAACTAATGAAAAACTGTTTTTT.